This T cell receptor beta chain comes out of a study of control samples from healthy donors and cancer patients (dated by TCRdb to 2020 to 2022). The sample holds a few counts of this clone. Its antigen specificity is not known. Base qualities are not provided; no much larger clone lies one nucleotide away. Libraries came from the immunoSEQ multiplex PCR assay. As stored in TCRdb, this immuneACCESS dataset retains in-frame rearrangements with V and J assigned. A fraction of the clones does not appear; measured against another copy, unresolved V genes explain less than half of the discrepancy, and the remainder lacks a known reason. The sample includes over 200,000 clones, with roughly 80% observed a single time. The leading ten clones occupy approximately 12% of the sample. Relative to germline, V is missing 1 base and J is missing 4 bases, with 7 bases of the junction outside any gene match. According to the germline V gene, CDR1 reads SGHVS and CDR2 reads FNYEAQ. The CDR3 has 16 amino acids, counting the end cysteine and phenylalanine. Only the CDR3 DNA stays, 48 bases, in frame from base 1.

The rearrangement combines TRBV7-6 with TRBJ2-1; the junction holds 7 bases that match TRBD2. Sequencing was performed on PBMCs. This sequence was found in a woman aged 55-70 years with lung cancer. The CDR3 is CASSLGAGLIYNEQFF. The nucleotides are TGTGCCAGCAGCTTAGGAGCGGGGCTGATTTACAATGAGCAGTTCTTC.